This T cell receptor beta chain was observed in a study of vaccination effects on CD4 cells after COVID-19. Study background: It was two doses of either the BNT162b2 or mRNA-1273 vaccine that participants received.

Worth noting for this clone: Its specificity is unknown.

Here immunoSEQ multiplex PCR was the method, and the copy in TCRdb shows in-frame clones only, minus some. The data hold some 28,000 clones, with about 62% observed a single time. The culture ran for about 10 days, and then CD4+ T cells were isolated. Vaccinated recipients, who were negative for nucleocapsid antibodies, had no history of SARS-CoV-2 infection. V lost 1 base and J lost 5, with 12 bases in between. CDR3 length: 14 residues. The V gene's germline CDR1 is SGHNT and CDR2 YYREEE (reference sequence). This sequence was found in a human donor who received a COVID-19 vaccine. This specimen consisted of CD4+ T cells from PBMCs cultured without peptide, obtained before COVID-19 vaccination. This chain uses TRBV5-4 with TRBJ2-5; possibly TRBD1 for D (5 bases). CDR3 residues: CASSLTGRAETQYF. The CDR3 DNA follows: TGTGCCAGCAGCTTGACTGGCAGGGCGGAGACCCAGTACTTC.